Presented here are 31 T cell receptor beta chains from one specimen sequenced in a study of blood T cell repertoires in COVID-19. TCRdb keeps only in-frame clones here, not all; method: immunoSEQ multiplex PCR. The table has about 380,000 clones, 81% seen once. The sample comprised peripheral blood. The receptor source for this set is a human donor with acute or convalescent COVID-19. The donor label of this sample is uncertain.

The V gene is TRBV6-5, the J gene TRBJ1-3, with a tentative D call TRBD1 (6 bases). This CDR3 is 13 amino acids long. Germline loops: CDR1 MNHEY, CDR2 SVGAGI. V was cut by 5 bases and J by 9 bases, with 14 bases left in between. The CDR3 region is CASSRPGGGTIYF. The DNA for the CDR3 is TGTGCCAGCAGTCGCCCGGGGGGCGGCACCATATATTTT.

This clone showed up just once. Other DNA sequences from this sample encode an identical CDR3 as well. The chain uses TRBV18 and TRBJ1-2; TRBD1 matches 7 bases. The CDR3 contains 13 residues. V lost 3 bases to trimming and J lost 5 bases; unmatched junction nucleotides: 3. The germline gives CDR1 KGHSH, CDR2 LQKENI. In DNA form, the CDR3 reads TGTGCCAGCTCACCCGGGACAGATTATGGCTACACCTTC. This encodes CASSPGTDYGYTF. Drawing the rest from reference TRBV18 and TRBJ1-2, the complete variable domain is NAGVMQNPRHLVRRRGQEARLRCSPMKGHSHVYWYRQLPEEGLKFMVYLQKENIIDESGMPKERFSAEFPKEGPSILRIQQVVRGDSAAYFCASSPGTDYGYTFGSGTRLTVV.

The chain is built from TRBV19 and TRBJ2-1; no firm D call. Between the trimmed V and J ends, which lost 7 bases and 7 bases, there was a span of 5 bases. Per germline, CDR1 LNHDA and CDR2 SQIVND (reference sequence). The CDR3 sequence is 10 residues long. In nucleotides, the CDR3 is TGTGCCAGTACCATTAATGAGCAGTTCTTC. This encodes CASTINEQFF.

This clone was seen only once. This chain links TRBV7-9 with TRBJ2-5; 12 nucleotides agree with TRBD2. The CDR3 contains 15 residues. Germline V gene lookup returns CDR1 SEHNR and CDR2 FQNEAQ (reference sequence). The V gene end was trimmed by 2 bases and the J gene end by 6 bases; junction bases not matched to a gene: 4. The CDR3 region has the DNA TGTGCCAGCAGCTTATCTAGCGGGGGGGCAAAGACCCAGTACTTC. Translating it yields CASSLSSGGAKTQYF.

V usage is TRBV4-1 and J usage is TRBJ1-1; 11 bases line up with TRBD1. J gave up 6 bases and V 3 bases, and 6 bases lay outside the gene matches. This CDR3 contains 15 residues. Germline V gene sequence: CDR1 MGHRA, CDR2 YSYEKL. CDR3 region: CASSQEGQGASEAFF. The DNA for the CDR3 is TGCGCCAGCAGCCAGGAAGGACAGGGGGCGTCTGAAGCTTTCTTT.

This chain connects TRBV5-1 to TRBJ1-1; 12 nucleotides align to TRBD1. The CDR3 is 14 residues long. Trimming removed 4 bases from V and 8 bases from J; junction bases left unmatched: 6. Germline values: CDR1 SGHRS, CDR2 YFSETQ. Here the CDR3 DNA reads TGCGCCAGCAGCGTCCCGGGACAGGGGGCCGAAGCTTTCTTT. Its protein is CASSVPGQGAEAFF.

By frequency in the sample, this clone is medium-sized. The chain employs TRBV30 and TRBJ1-2; 7 nucleotides line up with TRBD1. CDR1 is GTSNPN, CDR2 SVGIG, per germline (reference sequence). V dropped 1 base and J dropped 7; count of bases not matched to a gene: 6. There are 13 residues in the CDR3. The CDR3 sequence is CAWSGQGWGGYTF. The CDR3 DNA sequence: TGTGCCTGGAGTGGACAGGGTTGGGGTGGCTACACCTTC.

This clone was observed once. This chain uses TRBV5-1 with TRBJ2-1; D is perhaps TRBD2 (6 bases). CDR3 length: 17 amino acids. The V gene's germline CDR1 is SGHRS and CDR2 YFSETQ. With 3 bases removed from V and 4 bases from J, the gap between germline ends came to 20 bases. The CDR3 loop reads CASSSTVMWGGYNEQFF. In DNA form, the CDR3 reads TGCGCCAGCAGCTCAACCGTTATGTGGGGAGGATACAATGAGCAGTTCTTC.

The chain carries TRBV14 and TRBJ1-1; D is undetermined. The CDR3 runs 14 residues. The ends were cut back, 4 bases at V and 4 bases at J, with 13 bases in the middle. Germline loops: CDR1 SGHDN, CDR2 FVKESK. Written as DNA, the CDR3 is TGTGCCAGCAGCCGTCTAGGCGGGAGCACTGAAGCTTTCTTT. It specifies CASSRLGGSTEAFF.

This clone was seen just once. The chain couples TRBV7-9 to TRBJ2-1, with a weak D call TRBD2 (5 bases). The germline gives CDR1 SEHNR, CDR2 FQNEAQ (reference sequence). Trimming removed 5 bases from V and 6 bases from J, with 11 bases in between. The CDR3 is 13 residues long. CDR3 in DNA: TGTGCCAGCAGCCTATGGACTCTCAATGAGCAGTTCTTC. Translating gives CASSLWTLNEQFF.

This chain connects TRBV6-1 to TRBJ2-3, with TRBD2 matching over 14 bases. Germline V gives CDR1 MNHNS, CDR2 SASEGT. There are 15 residues in the CDR3. V shed 3 bases and J 4 bases; nucleotides not matched to a gene: 0. The CDR3 is CASSETSGGADTQYF. The DNA for the CDR3 is TGTGCCAGCAGTGAGACTAGCGGGGGGGCAGATACGCAGTATTTT.

The CDR3 sequence is CAWSTQGINYGYTF. The CDR3 DNA reads as TGTGCCTGGAGTACACAGGGGATTAACTATGGCTACACCTTC. V usage is TRBV30 and J usage is TRBJ1-2; 7 bases align to TRBD1. Germline CDR1 is GTSNPN and CDR2 is SVGIG (reference sequence). The CDR3 sequence is 14 residues long. With V trimmed by 2 bases and J by 1 base, 4 bases remained unmatched.

The chain couples TRBV10-1 to TRBJ2-2, with D tentatively TRBD1 (6 bases). V lost 5 bases, J lost 4 bases, and 8 bases lay in between. The germline gives CDR1 WNHNN, CDR2 SYGVQD (reference sequence). The length of the CDR3 is 13 residues. The CDR3 DNA follows: TGCGCCAGCAGTACAGGGCCCACCGGGGAGCTGTTTTTT. Encoded protein: CASSTGPTGELFF.

A single count supports this clone. Additional DNA sequences in this sample encode the identical CDR3. The CDR3 DNA sequence: TGTGCCAGCAGCCAAGTGAGGACTGAAGCTTTCTTT. Translating it yields CASSQVRTEAFF. The genes are TRBV3-1 (or the pseudogene TRBV3-2) and TRBJ1-1, with D uncertain. The CDR3 is made up of 12 amino acids. Germline CDR1 LGHDT, CDR2 YNNKEL (reference sequence). With 1 base removed from V and 5 bases from J, the gap between germline ends came to 5 bases.

The chain combines TRBV5-1 with TRBJ2-1, with D possibly being TRBD1 (5 bases). Deletions cut 3 bases from V and 4 bases from J, with 14 bases between. Looked up from germline, CDR1 is SGHRS and CDR2 is YFSETQ. The CDR3 is 15 residues long. The DNA for the CDR3 is TGCGCCAGCAGCTCAGGGTCCCAGATATACAATGAGCAGTTCTTC. It translates to CASSSGSQIYNEQFF.

This clone occurred once. This same CDR3 is encoded by further DNA sequences in the sample. The chain joins TRBV3-1 (or the pseudogene TRBV3-2) to TRBJ2-5; D possibly corresponds to TRBD1 (6 bases). The V and J ends lost 4 bases and 5 bases respectively, with 11 bases between them. The CDR3 is 13 amino acids. CDR1 is LGHDT and CDR2 is YNNKEL in the germline V gene (reference sequence). CDR3: CASSRGGGETQYF. DNA for the CDR3: TGTGCCAGCAGCCGAGGGGGTGGGGAGACCCAGTACTTC.

The V call is TRBV28, the J call TRBJ1-1; no reliable D call. Germline-derived CDR1 and CDR2 are MDHEN and SYDVKM. The CDR3 length is 13 residues. V dropped 6 bases and J dropped 0 bases, with 8 bases sitting between them. Here the CDR3 DNA reads TGTGCCAGCAGAATTCAGGTGAACACTGAAGCTTTCTTT. Protein product: CASRIQVNTEAFF.

This clone was seen only a few times. The rearrangement joins TRBV11-2 to TRBJ1-1; 7 bases line up with TRBD1. V was clipped by 5 bases and J by 2 bases; unmatched bases: 5. In germline, CDR1 is SGHAT, CDR2 FQNNGV. The CDR3 is 14 residues long. CDR3 sequence (DNA): TGTGCCAGCAGCCGAAGACAGGGTAACACTGAAGCTTTCTTT. This codes for CASSRRQGNTEAFF. Full variable domain (outside the CDR3, taken from reference TRBV11-2 and TRBJ1-1): EAGVAQSPRYKIIEKRQSVAFWCNPISGHATLYWYQQILGQGPKLLIQFQNNGVVDDSQLPKDRFSAERLKGVDSTLKIQPAKLEDSAVYLCASSRRQGNTEAFFGQGTRLTVV.

In DNA, the CDR3 is TGTGCCAGCAGCTTTAAAGGCAGGGAATGGATCAATGGCTACACCTTC. Protein sequence: CASSFKGREWINGYTF. The rearrangement joins TRBV7-2 to TRBJ1-2; maybe TRBD1 (5 bases). CDR3 length: 16 residues. Germline assignment: CDR1 SGHTA and CDR2 FQGNSA. Trimming took off 3 bases at V and 6 bases at J, with 20 bases between the two ends. Full variable domain (remainder filled in from reference TRBV7-2 and TRBJ1-2): GAGVSQSPSNKVTEKGKDVELRCDPISGHTALYWYRQSLGQGLEFLIYFQGNSAPDKSGLPSDRFSAERTGGSVSTLTIQRTQQEDSAVYLCASSFKGREWINGYTFGSGTRLTVV.

This chain uses TRBV5-1 with TRBJ2-7, with 9 bases lining up with TRBD2. With 1 base clipped from V and 5 bases from J, the junction kept 7 bases outside the gene matches. CDR1 and CDR2 from the germline V gene are SGHRS and YFSETQ. The CDR3 spans 15 residues. The CDR3 is CASSLLAGDSNEQYF. The CDR3 coding sequence is TGCGCCAGCAGCTTGTTAGCGGGAGACTCTAACGAGCAGTACTTC. The full variable domain, rest sourced from reference TRBV5-1 and TRBJ2-7, is KAGVTQTPRYLIKTRGQQVTLSCSPISGHRSVSWYQQTPGQGLQFLFEYFSETQRNKGNFPGRFSGRQFSNSRSEMNVSTLELGDSALYLCASSLLAGDSNEQYFGPGTRLTVT.

The chain couples TRBV5-4 to TRBJ1-1; 7 bases map to TRBD1. After removal of 4 bases from V and 1 base from J, the junction contained 4 bases not matched to a gene. The CDR3 is made up of 14 amino acids. In germline, CDR1 is SGHNT, CDR2 YYREEE (reference sequence). This CDR3 reads CASSNRGQNTEAFF. In DNA, the CDR3 is TGTGCCAGCAGCAACAGGGGTCAGAACACTGAAGCTTTCTTT.

The rearrangement links TRBV7-7 to TRBJ2-1; 12 bases are shared with TRBD2. CDR1 is SSHAT, CDR2 FNYEAQ, per germline (reference sequence). The CDR3 has 15 amino acids. Trimming at V came to 4 bases and at J to 9 bases, leaving 7 bases not matched to a gene. This CDR3 is CASSSGLAGPGEQFF. CDR3 DNA: TGTGCCAGCAGCTCCGGACTAGCGGGGCCAGGTGAGCAGTTCTTC.

This clone was picked up a small number of times. The V and J genes are TRBV2 and TRBJ2-2; no clear D. Germline V CDR1 and CDR2: SNHLY, FYNNEI. This CDR3 has 15 amino acids. V lost 4 bases and J lost 0, with 9 bases in between. CDR3 amino acids: CASSAGRTNTGELFF. The DNA of the CDR3 is TGTGCCAGCAGTGCGGGTAGAACGAACACCGGGGAGCTGTTTTTT. The whole variable domain, filled in from reference TRBV2 and TRBJ2-2, reads EPEVTQTPSHQVTQMGQEVILRCVPISNHLYFYWYRQILGQKVEFLVSFYNNEISEKSEIFDDQFSVERPDGSNFTLKIRSTKLEDSAMYFCASSAGRTNTGELFFGEGSRLTVL.

The chain joins TRBV5-1 to TRBJ2-3; maybe TRBD1 (6 bases). The CDR3 extends over 15 amino acids. The V end lost 0 bases, the J end lost 0 bases, and 8 bases lay between the germline ends. Per the germline V gene, CDR1 is SGHRS and CDR2 is YFSETQ. For the CDR3, the DNA is TGCGCCAGCAGCTTGGGGACAGCTAGCACAGATACGCAGTATTTT. Protein product: CASSLGTASTDTQYF.

The rearrangement links TRBV4-1 to TRBJ2-2; 8 bases line up with TRBD2. Germline CDR1 and CDR2: MGHRA and YSYEKL. The CDR3 loop spans 15 amino acids. V lost 5 bases to trimming and J lost 6 bases; unmatched junction nucleotides: 8. CDR3 coding DNA: TGCGCCAGCAGCGTGGATCGGGGGGGCTCCGGGGAGCTGTTTTTT. Amino acid sequence: CASSVDRGGSGELFF.

This clone was seen more than once but under ten times. The chain carries TRBV11-2 and TRBJ1-4; unclear D gene. CDR3 length: 13 amino acids. The V gene lost 2 bases and the J gene lost 8 bases, with 9 bases spanning the gap. Germline assignment: CDR1 SGHAT and CDR2 FQNNGV. The CDR3 loop is CASSLIPGEKLFF. The CDR3 DNA follows: TGTGCCAGCAGCTTAATTCCCGGGGAAAAACTGTTTTTT. The full variable domain, with the rest looked up from reference TRBV11-2 and TRBJ1-4, is EAGVAQSPRYKIIEKRQSVAFWCNPISGHATLYWYQQILGQGPKLLIQFQNNGVVDDSQLPKDRFSAERLKGVDSTLKIQPAKLEDSAVYLCASSLIPGEKLFFGSGTQLSVL.

V gene TRBV19 combines with J gene TRBJ2-3, with D possibly being TRBD2 (7 bases). The V and J ends lost 7 bases and 0 bases respectively, with 14 bases between them. The CDR3 length is 15 residues. Germline CDR1 reads LNHDA; CDR2 reads SQIVND (reference sequence). DNA of the CDR3: TGTGCCAGTAAGGAGGGGGGGGCAAGCACAGATACGCAGTATTTT. It translates to CASKEGGASTDTQYF.

The CDR3 region has the DNA TGTGCCAGCAGTGGGGACAGACTTAATCAGCCCCAGCATTTT. Protein: CASSGDRLNQPQHF. V is TRBV2 and J is TRBJ1-5; 7 bases fit TRBD1. J was trimmed by 4 bases and V by 4 bases; bases with no gene match: 4. Germline CDR1 is SNHLY and CDR2 is FYNNEI. This CDR3 is built from 14 residues. Full variable domain (remainder filled in from reference TRBV2 and TRBJ1-5): EPEVTQTPSHQVTQMGQEVILRCVPISNHLYFYWYRQILGQKVEFLVSFYNNEISEKSEIFDDQFSVERPDGSNFTLKIRSTKLEDSAMYFCASSGDRLNQPQHFGDGTRLSIL.

The V and J genes are TRBV14 and TRBJ2-2, with 7 bases matching TRBD2. Losses at the gene ends were 4 bases for V and 4 bases for J; bases not matched to a gene: 6. The CDR3 covers 15 residues. Germline V gene lookup returns CDR1 SGHDN and CDR2 FVKESK. CDR3 sequence: CASSPWEGSTGELFF. The DNA for the CDR3 is TGTGCCAGCAGCCCCTGGGAGGGAAGCACCGGGGAGCTGTTTTTT.

The J gene is TRBJ1-5, the V gene TRBV5-5; D is undetermined. The germline V and J ends were trimmed by 3 bases and 0 bases, with 10 bases remaining between them. The CDR3 totals 15 residues. Germline V gene data show CDR1 as SGHKS and CDR2 as YYEKEE (reference sequence). The CDR3 nucleotides are TGTGCCAGCAGCTCACACATTAATAGCAATCAGCCCCAGCATTTT. Protein: CASSSHINSNQPQHF.

The chain couples TRBV30 to TRBJ1-5, with 9 bases identical to TRBD1. CDR3 size: 15 residues. V dropped 1 base and J dropped 4; count of bases not matched to a gene: 5. The germline CDR1 and CDR2 sequences are GTSNPN and SVGIG (reference sequence). Here the CDR3 reads CAWSAHGTGNQPQHF. CDR3 nucleotides: TGTGCCTGGAGTGCCCATGGGACAGGGAATCAGCCCCAGCATTTT. The full variable domain, in which reference TRBV30 and TRBJ1-5 provide the parts outside the CDR3, is SQTIHQWPATLVQPVGSPLSLECTVEGTSNPNLYWYRQAAGRGLQLLFYSVGIGQISSEVPQNLSASRPQDRQFILSSKKLLLSDSGFYLCAWSAHGTGNQPQHFGDGTRLSIL.